This T cell receptor beta chain was profiled in a study of T cells in localized non-small cell lung cancer. Overall study results and limits: There was higher T cell clonality in uninvolved adjacent lung than in tumor, and it was highest there.

Produced via immunoSEQ multiplex PCR; TCRdb's table is partial and in-frame only. The repertoire holds around 96,000 clones, with approximately 90% as singletons. As regards this clone: Its antigen is not known.

CDR3 length: 14 residues. The germline gives CDR1 LNHDA, CDR2 SQIVND (reference sequence). Trimming took 2 bases from V and 4 from J, leaving 11 bases between them. This TCR came from a woman aged 35 to 69 with stage II squamous cell lung carcinoma. The V call is TRBV19, the J call TRBJ1-1; possible D gene TRBD1, 5 bases. This material consisted of PBMCs, taken before any cancer treatment. This CDR3 is CASSISKGVTEAFF. The CDR3 DNA reads TGTGCCAGTAGTATAAGTAAAGGGGTCACTGAAGCTTTCTTT.